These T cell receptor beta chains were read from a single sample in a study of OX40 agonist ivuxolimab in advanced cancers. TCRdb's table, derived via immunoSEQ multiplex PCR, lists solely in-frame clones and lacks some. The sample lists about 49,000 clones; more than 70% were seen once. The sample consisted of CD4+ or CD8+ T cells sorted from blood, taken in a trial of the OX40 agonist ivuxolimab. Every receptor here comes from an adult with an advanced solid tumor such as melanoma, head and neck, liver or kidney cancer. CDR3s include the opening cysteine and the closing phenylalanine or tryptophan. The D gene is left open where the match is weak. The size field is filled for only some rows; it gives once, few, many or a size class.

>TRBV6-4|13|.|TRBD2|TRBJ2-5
TGTGCCAGCAGTCGCGACGGGGGGGAGACCCAGTACTTC
CASSRDGGETQYF
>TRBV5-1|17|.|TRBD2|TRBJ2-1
TGCGCCAGCAGCTTAGTGATAGCGGGGGGGTATTTAGATGAGCAGTTCTTC
CASSLVIAGGYLDEQFF
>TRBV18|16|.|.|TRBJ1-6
TGTGCCAGCTCACCACGCCCGGCCTCCTATAATTCACCCCTCCACTTT
CASSPRPASYNSPLHF
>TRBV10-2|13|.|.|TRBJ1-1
TGCGCCAGCAGTGAGTCGGGGGCGGGGAGGGCTTTCTTT
CASSESGAGRAFF
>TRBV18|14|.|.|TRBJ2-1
TGTGCCAGCGCCGGCGGCTCTTCCTACAATGAGCAGTTCTTC
CASAGGSSYNEQFF
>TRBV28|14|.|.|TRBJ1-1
TGTGCCAGCAGTTTATGGACCCGCCCGGGCGGAGCTTTCTTT
CASSLWTRPGGAFF
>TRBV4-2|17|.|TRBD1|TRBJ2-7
TGTGCCAGCAGCCCATCGGTTTCTAAGGGGGCTGTCCACGAGCAGTACTTC
CASSPSVSKGAVHEQYF
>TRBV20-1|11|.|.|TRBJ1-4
TGCAGTGCTAGTTCTAATGAAAAACTGTTTTTT
CSASSNEKLFF
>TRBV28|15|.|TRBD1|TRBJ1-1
TGTGCCAGCAGTCACCGGACAGGGAGGAGCTCTGAAGCTTTCTTT
CASSHRTGRSSEAFF
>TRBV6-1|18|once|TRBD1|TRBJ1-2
TGTGCCAGCAGTGAAACCGGGACAGGTCCCGTATCGGTCTGGGGCTACACCTTC
CASSETGTGPVSVWGYTF
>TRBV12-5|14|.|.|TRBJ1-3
TGTGCTAGTGGTCGAGGGGCGCCCGGAAACACCATATATTTT
CASGRGAPGNTIYF
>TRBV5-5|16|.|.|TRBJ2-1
TGTGCCAGCAGCTCGCGGACGGGGAGCTCCTACAATGAGCAGTTCTTC
CASSSRTGSSYNEQFF
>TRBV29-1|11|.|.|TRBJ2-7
TGCAGCTGCAGGGATTCTCACGAGCAGTACTTC
CSCRDSHEQYF
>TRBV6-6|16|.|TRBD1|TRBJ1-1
TGTGCCAGCAGTTACGAGGGCGCAGGGGGAAACACTGAAGCTTTCTTT
CASSYEGAGGNTEAFF
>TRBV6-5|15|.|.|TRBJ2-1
TGTGCCAGCAGTAGAAGGGACCGGATCTCCAATGAGCAGTTCTTC
CASSRRDRISNEQFF
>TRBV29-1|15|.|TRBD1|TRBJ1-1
TGCAGCGTTGGTGGCCAGGGGGCAATGAACACTGAAGCTTTCTTT
CSVGGQGAMNTEAFF
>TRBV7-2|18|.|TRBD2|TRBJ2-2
TGTGCCAGCAGCCCCCAGGCTAGCGGGGGGGCGAACACCGGGGAGCTGTTTTTT
CASSPQASGGANTGELFF
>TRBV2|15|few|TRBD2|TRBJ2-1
TGTGCCAGCATCGAGGGCGCGGGAGGGAGGCATGAGCAGTTCTTC
CASIEGAGGRHEQFF
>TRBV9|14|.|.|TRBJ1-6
TGTGCCAGCAGCGTAGGTCCCTATAATTCACCCCTCCACTTT
CASSVGPYNSPLHF
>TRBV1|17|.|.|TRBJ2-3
TGCACCAGCAGCCCCCCGGAGGGGGGGCCTAGCACAGATACGCAGTATTTT
CTSSPPEGGPSTDTQYF
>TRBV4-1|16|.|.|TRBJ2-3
TGCGCCAGCAGCCAGCACGGGACCCCAGGCACAGATACGCAGTATTTT
CASSQHGTPGTDTQYF
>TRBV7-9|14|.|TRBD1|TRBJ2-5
TGTGCCAGCAGCTTAGGGACAGGGAAAGAGACCCAGTACTTC
CASSLGTGKETQYF
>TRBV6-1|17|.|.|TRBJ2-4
TGTGCCAGCAGTGAAGGTAGGGCCGAACTGGCCAAAAACATTCAGTACTTC
CASSEGRAELAKNIQYF
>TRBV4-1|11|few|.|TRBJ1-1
TGCGCCAGCAGCCGAGGGGCCCGGGCTTTCTTT
CASSRGARAFF
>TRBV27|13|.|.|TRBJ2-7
TGTGCCAGCAGTGGGGACACCTCCTACGAGCAGTACTTC
CASSGDTSYEQYF
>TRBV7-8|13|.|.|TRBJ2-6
TGTGCCAGCAGCTCAACGAATAGGAACGTCCTGACTTTC
CASSSTNRNVLTF
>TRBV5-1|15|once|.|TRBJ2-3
TGCGCCAGCAGCTTGAATGGGGGTTCGACAGATACGCAGTATTTT
CASSLNGGSTDTQYF
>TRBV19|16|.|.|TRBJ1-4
TGTGCCAGTAGTATGAGGCACCTCGCAACTAATGAAAAACTGTTTTTT
CASSMRHLATNEKLFF
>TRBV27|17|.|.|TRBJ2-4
TGTGCCAGCAGCCGCTGGGGGGCGGCTTTAGCCAAAAACATTCAGTACTTC
CASSRWGAALAKNIQYF
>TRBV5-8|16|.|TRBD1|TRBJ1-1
TGTGCCAGCAACCGGGGACAGACGCTACAGGGCACTGAAGCTTTCTTT
CASNRGQTLQGTEAFF
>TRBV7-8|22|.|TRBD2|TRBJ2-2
TGTGCCAGCAGCTTACCCTTCGGACTAGCGGGAGGCCGGGGTATAAGCACCGGGGAGCTGTTTTTT
CASSLPFGLAGGRGISTGELFF
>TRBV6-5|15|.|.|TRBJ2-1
TGTGCCAGCACAGAATACCGGGACGGAGACAATGAGCAGTTCTTC
CASTEYRDGDNEQFF
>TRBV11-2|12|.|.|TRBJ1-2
TGTGCCAGCAGCTTAGCTAACTATGGCTACACCTTC
CASSLANYGYTF
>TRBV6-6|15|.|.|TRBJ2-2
TGTGCCAGCAGTTACGGGCAGGGACTCACCGGGGAGCTGTTTTTT
CASSYGQGLTGELFF
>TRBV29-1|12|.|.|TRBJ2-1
TGCAGCGCCCCCTTGGGAATCAATGAGCAGTTCTTC
CSAPLGINEQFF
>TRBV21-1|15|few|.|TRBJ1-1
TGTGCCAGCAGCGTCTGGGTTGAAATGAACACTGAAGCTTTCTTT
CASSVWVEMNTEAFF